The rows below give T cell receptor beta chains drawn from one sample of a study of blood T cell repertoires in COVID-19. The method was immunoSEQ multiplex PCR; TCRdb's version includes in-frame clones alone and lacks a portion of them. The sample lists a few hundred thousand clones, less than 90% occurring once. The sequencing sample was made of peripheral blood. Every receptor here comes from a man aged 25-40 years with active or convalescent COVID-19. CDR3s include the opening cysteine and the closing phenylalanine or tryptophan. The D gene is left open where the match is weak. The size of a clone is reported for some rows only, either as once, few or many, or as a class for expanded clones.

d_gene	abundance	v_gene	j_gene	CDR3nt	CDR3aa
TRBD2	-	TRBV18	TRBJ2-1	TGTGCCAGCTCACCACCGTCTAGCGGGAAAGGTAGTGAGCAGTTCTTC	CASSPPSSGKGSEQFF
TRBD2	-	TRBV9	TRBJ2-1	TGTGCCAGCAGCCCCAGCGGGGGTACCTACAATGAGCAGTTCTTC	CASSPSGGTYNEQFF
-	-	TRBV9	TRBJ1-2	TGTGCCAGCAGCGTAGGGGGCACCAACTATGGCTACACCTTC	CASSVGGTNYGYTF
TRBD1	-	TRBV3-1/TRBV3-2	TRBJ1-5	TGTGCCAGCAGCGCGACCGGGACAGGGATAAACCAGCCCCAGCATTTT	CASSATGTGINQPQHF
TRBD2	-	TRBV10-2	TRBJ2-5	TGCGCCAGCAGAGACTCGGGACTAGCGACAGGAGAGACCCAGTACTTC	CASRDSGLATGETQYF
-	-	TRBV28	TRBJ1-1	TGTGCCAGCAGTTCTGGGCCAGGGAACACTGAAGCTTTCTTT	CASSSGPGNTEAFF
-	-	TRBV13	TRBJ2-7	TGTGCCAGCAGCGCCAGGGGATTGAGGGACGAGCAGTACTTC	CASSARGLRDEQYF
TRBD2	-	TRBV28	TRBJ2-4	TGTGCCAGCACCCTGTCTAGCGGCCAGCTAGCCAAAAACATTCAGTACTTC	CASTLSSGQLAKNIQYF
-	-	TRBV11-2	TRBJ1-1	TGTGCCAGCAGCTTAGGGACTGAACCTATGAACACTGAAGCTTTCTTT	CASSLGTEPMNTEAFF
-	-	TRBV7-3	TRBJ1-1	TGTGCCAGCAGCTCGACTCCCAGGGCAGGAGACACTGAAGCTTTCTTT	CASSSTPRAGDTEAFF
TRBD1	-	TRBV5-4	TRBJ1-2	TGTGCCAGCAGTAGCGGGGGACAGAATTTCTATGGCTACACCTTC	CASSSGGQNFYGYTF
TRBD1	-	TRBV28	TRBJ2-2	TGTGCCAGCAGGACCCCGGGACAGGGTATCCCCGGGGAGCTGTTTTTT	CASRTPGQGIPGELFF
TRBD2	once	TRBV7-2	TRBJ2-3	TGTGCCAGCAGCTTAAGGAGACGGGGGGTTTATGATACGCAGTATTTT	CASSLRRRGVYDTQYF
-	-	TRBV20-1	TRBJ2-5	TGCAGTGTGGCACAGCAAGAGACCCAGTACTTC	CSVAQQETQYF
-	once	TRBV7-9	TRBJ1-4	TGTGCCAGCAGCCCGCGACGGGGGAATGAAAAACTGTTTTTT	CASSPRRGNEKLFF
TRBD2	-	TRBV27	TRBJ2-3	TGTGCCAGCGGCGCGCTAGCGGGTACAGATACGCAGTATTTT	CASGALAGTDTQYF
TRBD1	-	TRBV28	TRBJ2-5	TGTGCCAGCAGGACAGGGGGTAAAGAGACCCAGTACTTC	CASRTGGKETQYF
TRBD2	-	TRBV11-2	TRBJ2-1	TGTGCCAGCAGCTTGTGGGGGGGAAGCGGTAATGAGCAGTTCTTC	CASSLWGGSGNEQFF
TRBD2	-	TRBV27	TRBJ2-2	TGTGCCAGCGGAGGCTGGGGGACTAGCGGGGAGCTGTTTTTT	CASGGWGTSGELFF
-	-	TRBV6-2/TRBV6-3	TRBJ1-2	TGTGCCAGCAGTTGGGCCAGAGTGGGCTACACCTTC	CASSWARVGYTF
-	-	TRBV20-1	TRBJ2-2	TGCAGTGCTAGTGCTAGAGACCTCACCGGGGAGCTGTTTTTT	CSASARDLTGELFF
TRBD2	-	TRBV5-4	TRBJ2-5	TGTGCCAGCAGCTTGGGGACTAGCGGGGGTAGGGTGACCCAGTACTTC	CASSLGTSGGRVTQYF
TRBD1	-	TRBV7-8	TRBJ1-1	TGTGCCAGCAGCAGGGACAGGGACATTGAAGCTTTCTTT	CASSRDRDIEAFF
TRBD1	-	TRBV18	TRBJ1-2	TGTGCCAGCTCACACGGGACAGGCGAAGGCTACACCTTC	CASSHGTGEGYTF
TRBD1	few	TRBV28	TRBJ2-7	TGTGCCAGCAGAGAGACCGGGACAGATACGTCCTACGAGCAGTACTTC	CASRETGTDTSYEQYF
-	few	TRBV7-8	TRBJ1-1	TGTGCCAGCAGCTCAAGAGGAGGGATGAACACTGAAGCTTTCTTT	CASSSRGGMNTEAFF
TRBD1	few	TRBV7-2	TRBJ1-2	TGTGCCAGCAGCTTGGGACAGGGGACCTATGGCTACACCTTC	CASSLGQGTYGYTF
TRBD1	-	TRBV20-1	TRBJ2-7	TGCAGTGCTAGTCCCGGGACAGGGCCCTACGAGCAGTACTTC	CSASPGTGPYEQYF
-	-	TRBV7-9	TRBJ2-3	TGTGCCAGCAGTCACCCACTAGAACCCACAGATACGCAGTATTTT	CASSHPLEPTDTQYF
TRBD1	-	TRBV11-2	TRBJ1-6	TGTGCCAGCAGCCCCGCCGGACAGGGGCCCCTCCACTTT	CASSPAGQGPLHF
-	-	TRBV6-6	TRBJ1-2	TGTGCCAGCAGTGAGCGACAGGCCAACTATGGCTACACCTTC	CASSERQANYGYTF
-	-	TRBV6-1	TRBJ2-7	TGTGCCAGCAGTGAAGTACCTGGACAGCTGTACGAGCAGTACTTC	CASSEVPGQLYEQYF
-	-	TRBV10-1	TRBJ2-7	TGCGCCAGCCGACCTGATCGGGGCTCCTACGAGCAGTACTTC	CASRPDRGSYEQYF
-	-	TRBV18	TRBJ1-3	TGTGCCTCCCGGGGGTCCGGAAACACCATATATTTT	CASRGSGNTIYF
-	-	TRBV3-1/TRBV3-2	TRBJ1-5	TGTGCCAGCAGCCCAGCCCACGGGGGTTCCTTTCAGCCCCAGCATTTT	CASSPAHGGSFQPQHF
TRBD1	-	TRBV6-5	TRBJ1-2	TGTGCCAGCAGGGCGGGACAGGGGGTTTCCTATGGCTACACCTTC	CASRAGQGVSYGYTF
TRBD1	few	TRBV6-5	TRBJ1-2	TGTGCCAGCAGCGGACAGGGGGGTCTCGGGTATGGCTACACCTTC	CASSGQGGLGYGYTF
-	-	TRBV4-1	TRBJ2-7	TGCGCCAGCAGCCGAGAAGGGAGGTACGAGCAGTACTTC	CASSREGRYEQYF
-	-	TRBV18	TRBJ2-7	TGTGCCAGCTCACTGGGTACAGGGCCATTCTACGAGCAGTACTTC	CASSLGTGPFYEQYF
TRBD1	-	TRBV6-2/TRBV6-3	TRBJ2-7	TGTGCCAGCAGTTACGGGACAGATTACGAGCAGTACTTC	CASSYGTDYEQYF
TRBD2	-	TRBV4-2	TRBJ2-5	TGTGCCAGCAGCCGAGTGATTGCGCGGGAGGGGGAGACCCAGTACTTC	CASSRVIAREGETQYF
TRBD1	-	TRBV7-6	TRBJ2-7	TGTGCCACCCAGGGACAGGGCAGGAACGAGCAGTACTTC	CATQGQGRNEQYF
-	-	TRBV6-4	TRBJ2-1	TGTGCCAGCAGTGAGGTGTTAGCGGCCTACAATGAGCAGTTCTTC	CASSEVLAAYNEQFF
TRBD2	-	TRBV7-2	TRBJ2-5	TGTGCCAGCAGCTTAAGTGGGCGGGGGGGCTCGAAGACCCAGTACTTC	CASSLSGRGGSKTQYF
-	-	TRBV18	TRBJ1-1	TGTGCCAGCTCAACTCTCTACACTGAAGCTTTCTTT	CASSTLYTEAFF